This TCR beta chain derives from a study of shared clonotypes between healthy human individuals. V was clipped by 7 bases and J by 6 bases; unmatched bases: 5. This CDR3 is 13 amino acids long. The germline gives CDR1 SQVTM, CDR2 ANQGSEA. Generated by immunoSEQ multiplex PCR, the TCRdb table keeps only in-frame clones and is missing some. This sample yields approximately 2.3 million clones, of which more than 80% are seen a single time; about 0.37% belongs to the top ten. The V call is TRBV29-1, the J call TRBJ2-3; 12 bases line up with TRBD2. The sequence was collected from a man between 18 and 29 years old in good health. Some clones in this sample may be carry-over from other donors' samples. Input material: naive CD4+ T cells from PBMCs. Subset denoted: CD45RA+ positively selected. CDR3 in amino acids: CSETSGRRDTQYF. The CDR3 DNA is TGCAGCGAAACTAGCGGGAGGCGGGATACGCAGTATTTT.